This T cell receptor (beta chain) was sequenced for a study of blood T cell repertoires in COVID-19 (dated by TCRdb to 2018 to 2021). About the study as a whole: The collaborator samples originated in the United States, Italy and Spain and spanned the acute and convalescent phases of COVID-19. The prospective study material was composed of cDNA or gDNA derived from T cells, B-cell-depleted T cells, or PBMCs. The dataset comprised deeply sampled blood TCRbeta repertoires from subjects exposed to, actively infected with, or recovered from COVID-19. A freely available public database, intended as a resource for researchers studying the immune response to SARS-CoV-2, is where the repertoires were released. The samples were drawn from the first 160 participants of the ongoing ImmuneRACE study and from about 1,200 subjects provided by 6 global collaborators. Nearly every sample came with metadata listing a de-identified subject ID, COVID-19 status, age in years and sex. Where available, HLA class I and class II types were taken from metadata supplied by the sample provider and were not determined by assay-based typing.

TCRbeta CDR3 regions were amplified from genomic DNA by means of the immunoSEQ Assay, a bias-controlled multiplex PCR. On the study's bioinformatics: Within the assay, amplification of reference gene primers was used to estimate how many nucleated cells each sample contained. Sequence reads were collapsed and filtered to measure the absolute abundance of every unique TCRbeta CDR3 rearrangement. For each sample, productive Simpson clonality was calculated as the square root of Simpson's diversity index across productive rearrangements. Sourced from immuneACCESS, this table was stored by TCRdb with only in-frame sequences that have V and J called. A share of the clones is absent; for the studies checked, an unresolved V gene accounts for under half, and the remainder has no known explanation. Clonal size and the V and J genes are those of that table, whereas D and trimming came from the DNA. For this sample there are 220,000 or so clones; 75% to 85% appear just once. Jointly, the top ten make up roughly 8.2% of the sample.

With respect to this clone: What this receptor recognizes is not known. No much larger clonotype is one base removed from it; base qualities were not supplied.

The study at large found these results: How much clinical and demographic metadata was included differed by source and by participant, and the metadata was provided uncurated.

At one collaborating source in Seattle, patients were enrolled during active infection and were followed longitudinally through the course of disease. The collaborating institutions used their own protocols to collect whole blood in K2EDTA tubes. For TCRbeta analysis, collaborators shipped samples in one of three forms: frozen whole blood, isolated PBMCs, or DNA extracted from either of those sample types. V is cut back by 4 bases and J by 2 bases, with 5 bases in the junction unmatched. Sequences SGHDT (CDR1) and YYEEEE (CDR2) are obtained from the germline V gene. Its CDR3 holds 16 amino acids, cysteine through phenylalanine. Only the CDR3 portion is preserved as DNA: 48 bases, with reading frame beginning at the first base.

The receptor's source is a woman of 80 years or more with COVID-19, enrolled during active disease. The sample consisted of peripheral blood. The chain was built from TRBV5-6 and TRBJ2-5; the junction holds 13 bases that match TRBD2. The DNA is TGTGCCAGCAGCAGACTAGCGGGGGGCACACAAGAGACCCAGTACTTC. This is translated as CASSRLAGGTQETQYF.